This TCR beta chain was obtained from a study of OX40 agonist ivuxolimab in advanced cancers. The wider study: Clinicians treated patients with ivuxolimab, an agonistic anti-OX40 (CD134) antibody. Three patients had partial responses: one hepatocellular carcinoma, two cutaneous melanoma.

Concerning this clone: Its antigen is currently unknown.

V lost 0 bases, J lost 5 bases, and 6 bases lay in between. The length of the CDR3 is 12 residues. Germline values: CDR1 SGHDT, CDR2 YYEEEE. Study-level points and caveats: Among the lowest peripheral clonal expansion occurred in 0.1-3.0 mg/kg partial responders.

Libraries were prepared by immunoSEQ multiplex PCR; TCRdb keeps only in-frame clonotypes and omits some of them. The sample has about 30,000 clones; about 86% are singletons. This receptor was identified in an adult with an advanced solid tumor such as melanoma, head and neck, liver or kidney cancer. This specimen was CD4+ or CD8+ T cells sorted from blood, taken in a trial of the OX40 agonist ivuxolimab. The chain carries TRBV5-6 and TRBJ2-7; D not certain. The CDR3 sequence: CASSLAPHEQYF. The CDR3 DNA follows: TGTGCCAGCAGCTTGGCCCCCCACGAGCAGTACTTC. Full variable domain (rest looked up from reference TRBV5-6 and TRBJ2-7): DAGVTQSPTHLIKTRGQQVTLRCSPKSGHDTVSWYQQALGQGPQFIFQYYEEEERQRGNFPDRFSGHQFPNYSSELNVNALLLGDSALYLCASSLAPHEQYFGPGTRLTVT.